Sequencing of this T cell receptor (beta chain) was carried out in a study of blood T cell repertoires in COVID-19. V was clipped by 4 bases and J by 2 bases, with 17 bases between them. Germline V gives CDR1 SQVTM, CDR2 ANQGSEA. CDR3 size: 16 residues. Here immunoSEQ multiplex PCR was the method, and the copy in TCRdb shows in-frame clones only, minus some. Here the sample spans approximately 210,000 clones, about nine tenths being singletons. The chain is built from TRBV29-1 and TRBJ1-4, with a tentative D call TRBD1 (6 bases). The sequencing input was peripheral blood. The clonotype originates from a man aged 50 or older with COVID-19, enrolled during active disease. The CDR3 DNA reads TGCAGCGTTGGGTTCCGGGGGGCAGGCACTAATGAAAAACTGTTTTTT. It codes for CSVGFRGAGTNEKLFF.